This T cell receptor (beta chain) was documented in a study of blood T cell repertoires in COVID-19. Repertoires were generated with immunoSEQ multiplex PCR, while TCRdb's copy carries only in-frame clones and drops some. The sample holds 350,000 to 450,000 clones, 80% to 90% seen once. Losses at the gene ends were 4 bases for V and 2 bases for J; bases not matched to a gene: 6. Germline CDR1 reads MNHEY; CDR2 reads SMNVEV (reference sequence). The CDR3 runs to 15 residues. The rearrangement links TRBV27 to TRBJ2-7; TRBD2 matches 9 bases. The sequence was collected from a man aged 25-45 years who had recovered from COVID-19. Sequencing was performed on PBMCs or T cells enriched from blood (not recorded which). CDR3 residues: CASSSSGDATYEQYF. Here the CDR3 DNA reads TGTGCCAGCAGTTCTAGCGGGGATGCGACCTACGAGCAGTACTTC.